This paragraph covers one TCR beta chain sequence. The entry originates in a study of T cell changes during pregnancy in multiple sclerosis. The germline V gene has CDR1 LNHNV and CDR2 YYDKDF (reference sequence). The J segment lost 5 bases and the V segment lost 6 bases, leaving 6 bases of the junction unmatched. The CDR3 is made up of 15 amino acids. Method: immunoSEQ multiplex PCR; TCRdb's copy keeps in-frame clones and lacks some. Altogether 40,000 to 60,000 clones are present, under 95% being singletons, with the ten largest covering roughly 5.5%. The genes are TRBV15 and TRBJ2-1, with 11 bases lining up with TRBD2. The receptor was derived from a female donor with multiple sclerosis, enrolled in a pregnancy study. The specimen comprised CD8+ T cells from peripheral blood mononuclear cells, sampled before pregnancy. In nucleotides, the CDR3 is TGTGCCACCAGACTCCAGACTAGCGGGGACAATGAGCAGTTCTTC. It is translated as CATRLQTSGDNEQFF.